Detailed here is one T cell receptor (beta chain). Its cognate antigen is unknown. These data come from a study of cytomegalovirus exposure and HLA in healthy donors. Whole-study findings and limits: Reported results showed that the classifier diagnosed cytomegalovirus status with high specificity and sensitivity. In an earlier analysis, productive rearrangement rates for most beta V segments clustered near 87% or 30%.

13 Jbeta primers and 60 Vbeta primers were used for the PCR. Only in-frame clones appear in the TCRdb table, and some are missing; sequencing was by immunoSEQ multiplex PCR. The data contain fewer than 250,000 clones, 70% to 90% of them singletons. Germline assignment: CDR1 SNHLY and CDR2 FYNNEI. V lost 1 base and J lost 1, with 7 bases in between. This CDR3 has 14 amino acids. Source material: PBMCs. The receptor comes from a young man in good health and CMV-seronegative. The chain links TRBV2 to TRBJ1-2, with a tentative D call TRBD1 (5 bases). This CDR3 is CASSEGGVNYGYTF. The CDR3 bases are TGTGCCAGCAGTGAAGGGGGGGTTAACTATGGCTACACCTTC.